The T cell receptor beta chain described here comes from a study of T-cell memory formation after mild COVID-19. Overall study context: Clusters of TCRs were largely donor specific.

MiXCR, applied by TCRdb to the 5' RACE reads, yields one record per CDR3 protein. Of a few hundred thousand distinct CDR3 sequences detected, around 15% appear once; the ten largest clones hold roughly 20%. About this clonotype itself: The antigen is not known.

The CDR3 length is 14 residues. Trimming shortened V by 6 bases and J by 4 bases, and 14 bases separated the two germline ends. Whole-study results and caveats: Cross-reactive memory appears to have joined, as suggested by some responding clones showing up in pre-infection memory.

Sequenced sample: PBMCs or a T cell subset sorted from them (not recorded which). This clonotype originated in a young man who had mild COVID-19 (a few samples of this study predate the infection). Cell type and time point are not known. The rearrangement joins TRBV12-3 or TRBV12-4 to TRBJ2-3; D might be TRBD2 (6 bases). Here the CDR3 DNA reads TGTGCCAGCAGGCCTAGCGTTAGCGCAGATACGCAGTATTTT. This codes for CASRPSVSADTQYF.